The 3 T cell receptor beta chains below come from one sample, sequenced in a study of blood T cell repertoires in COVID-19. Sequenced by immunoSEQ multiplex PCR; TCRdb stores in-frame clones only, minus some. The sample includes some 110,000 clones, around 74% of them seen just once. The material sequenced was peripheral blood. The receptor source for this set is a woman aged 70-85 years with acute or convalescent COVID-19.

The chain links TRBV7-9 to TRBJ1-4; 7 bases are a match to TRBD1. This CDR3 region has 15 residues. Germline V CDR1 and CDR2: SEHNR, FQNEAQ (reference sequence). V trimming: 2 bases; J trimming: 2 bases; junction bases outside the gene matches: 2. The CDR3 coding sequence is TGTGCCAGCAGCTTAAAAGGGGGCACTAATGAAAAACTGTTTTTT. Translation: CASSLKGGTNEKLFF.

The chain uses TRBV5-1 and TRBJ2-4; 7 bases are a match to TRBD1. Losses at the gene ends were 4 bases for V and 6 bases for J; bases not matched to a gene: 7. The length of the CDR3 is 14 residues. Germline V gene sequence: CDR1 SGHRS, CDR2 YFSETQ. CDR3 bases: TGCGCCAGCAGCATACGACAGGGCCCAAACATTCAGTACTTC. It specifies CASSIRQGPNIQYF.

This clone was observed a single time. The chain employs TRBV5-4 and TRBJ2-1; TRBD1 matches at 9 bases. Germline V gene data show CDR1 as SGHNT and CDR2 as YYREEE (reference sequence). V trimming: 4 bases; J trimming: 4 bases; junction bases outside the gene matches: 6. The CDR3 has 15 amino acids. DNA of the CDR3: TGTGCCAGCAGCGCTGACAGGGGGGAGTACAATGAGCAGTTCTTC. This gives the protein CASSADRGEYNEQFF.